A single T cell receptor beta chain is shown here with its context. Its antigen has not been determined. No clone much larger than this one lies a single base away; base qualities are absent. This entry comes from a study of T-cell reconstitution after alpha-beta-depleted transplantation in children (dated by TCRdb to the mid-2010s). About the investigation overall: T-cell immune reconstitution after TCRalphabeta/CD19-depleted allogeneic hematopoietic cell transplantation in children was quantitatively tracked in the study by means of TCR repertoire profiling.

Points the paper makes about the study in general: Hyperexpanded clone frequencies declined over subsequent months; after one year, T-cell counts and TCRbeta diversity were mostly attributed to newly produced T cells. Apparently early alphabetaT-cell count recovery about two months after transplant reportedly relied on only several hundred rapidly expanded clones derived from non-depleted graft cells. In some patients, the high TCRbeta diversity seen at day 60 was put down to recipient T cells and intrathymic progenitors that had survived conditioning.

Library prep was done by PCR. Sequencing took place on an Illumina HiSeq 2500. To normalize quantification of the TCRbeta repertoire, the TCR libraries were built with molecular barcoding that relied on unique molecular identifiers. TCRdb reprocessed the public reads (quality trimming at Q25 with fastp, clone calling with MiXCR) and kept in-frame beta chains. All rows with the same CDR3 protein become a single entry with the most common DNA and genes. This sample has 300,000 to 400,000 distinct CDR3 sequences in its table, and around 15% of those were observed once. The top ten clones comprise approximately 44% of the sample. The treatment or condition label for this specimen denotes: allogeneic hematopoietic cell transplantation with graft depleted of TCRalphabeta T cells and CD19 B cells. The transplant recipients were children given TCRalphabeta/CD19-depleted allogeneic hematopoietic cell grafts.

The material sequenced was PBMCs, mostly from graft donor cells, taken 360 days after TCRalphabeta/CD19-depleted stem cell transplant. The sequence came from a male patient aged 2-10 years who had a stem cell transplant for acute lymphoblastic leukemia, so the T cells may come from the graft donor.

The CDR3 sequence is CASSFRGQGVDEQFF. The DNA reads as follows: TGTGCCAGCAGTTTCAGGGGGCAGGGGGTGGATGAGCAGTTCTTC. Rearrangement joined TRBV28 to TRBJ2-1; 8 junctional bases match TRBD1. The CDR3 starts with the cysteine, ends with the phenylalanine, and has 15 residues. The read is trimmed to its CDR3 DNA, 45 bases read in frame from base 1. The germline V gene specifies MDHEN as CDR1 and SYDVKM as CDR2. The V end gives up 3 bases and the J end 8 bases, leaving 9 bases in the junction not matched to a gene.